Listed below are T cell receptor beta chains from one sample, sequenced in a study of blood T cells in healthy people across ages. TCRdb analysed the 5' RACE reads with MiXCR anew, one entry per CDR3 protein. The sample records roughly 900,000 distinct CDR3 sequences, more than 25% being singletons. Source material: blood. The source of these receptors is a woman older than 75 in good health. Each CDR3 is given with its conserved first and last residue.

TRBV20-1	TRBJ2-7	CSANRGLGYEQYF
TRBV25-1	TRBJ2-3	CASSGRQGKATDTQYF
TRBV5-6	TRBJ2-5	CASSLDFAGRETQYF
TRBV11-2	TRBJ2-7	CASSLGRDRGSEQYF
TRBV7-2	TRBJ2-1	CASSPDSPMSSYNEQFF
TRBV7-2	TRBJ1-2	CASSLGGQPANYGYTF
TRBV20-1	TRBJ1-5	CSALPGASNQPQHF
TRBV10-3	TRBJ1-5	CAISVQGTQPQHF
TRBV6-2/TRBV6-3	TRBJ1-1	CASSRGTEGEAFF
TRBV4-3	TRBJ1-2	CASSQDQGLNYGYTF
TRBV7-9	TRBJ2-3	CASSKTPKEHLTDTQYF
TRBV3-1	TRBJ2-1	CASSPAGSNEQFF
TRBV20-1	TRBJ2-3	CSARRYRGDTQYF
TRBV10-3	TRBJ2-1	CATRSDSGDREQFF
TRBV6-2/TRBV6-3	TRBJ2-2	CASSYSDRGNTGELFF
TRBV5-5	TRBJ2-1	CASSSGSFGPNEQFF
TRBV12-3/TRBV12-4	TRBJ1-5	CASSFEGHQRGPQHF
TRBV20-1	TRBJ2-3	CSARDELGLAGGHSTDTQYF
TRBV7-2	NA	CASSQRGMPYNEQYF
TRBV7-2	TRBJ2-5	CASSLTGGVQYF
TRBV10-3	TRBJ1-1	CAISESTRDTEAFF
TRBV5-1	TRBJ2-2	CASSSIDGTGELFF
TRBV24-1	TRBJ2-1	CATSDRDRGSYNEQFF
TRBV6-2/TRBV6-3	TRBJ1-2	CASGRTPRSLHTF
TRBV28	TRBJ1-6	CASSPPQAPFTLHF
TRBV3-1	NA	CASSQGAWETQYF
TRBV3-1	TRBJ2-3	CASSQGTSGSRNTQYF
TRBV12-3/TRBV12-4	TRBJ2-3	CASSLGQGGSTDTQYF
TRBV7-8	TRBJ2-1	CASRPAAGLRSYNEQFF
TRBV5-4	TRBJ2-7	CASSPPGTSAIGYEQYF
TRBV15	TRBJ1-5	CATSRQDRSNQPQHF
TRBV4-3	TRBJ2-2	CASSQSGPANTGELFF
TRBV6-5	TRBJ2-6	CASSYSMGQGASGANVLTF
TRBV5-1	TRBJ2-1	CASSLPGGVYNEQFF
TRBV6-1	TRBJ2-1	CASRDGQAGGSYNEQFF
TRBV7-2	TRBJ1-3	CASSAQAGTQRNTIYF
TRBV24-1	TRBJ2-3	CATSDATGRTDTQYF
TRBV6-2/TRBV6-3	TRBJ2-7	CASQDRGHREQYF
TRBV19	TRBJ2-4	CATTRVPRGLAKNIQYF
TRBV20-1	TRBJ2-7	CSASPALRVYEQYF
TRBV18	TRBJ2-1	CASSPPTGEKEEGGFYNEQFF
TRBV7-2	TRBJ1-4	CASSSRTGGKRFF
TRBV5-5	TRBJ2-1	CASSRGQGVYNEQFF
TRBV4-1	TRBJ1-4	CASSPKGGRPGGNEKPFF
TRBV2	TRBJ1-6	CAGSEQGANSPLHF
TRBV6-6	TRBJ2-3	CANSYSKTSGVEDTQYF
TRBV7-9	TRBJ2-2	CASSTSAGELFF